Below are 3 T cell receptor beta chains sequenced from a single sample in a study of control samples from healthy donors and cancer patients. Assay used: immunoSEQ multiplex PCR; TCRdb lists only in-frame clones, some missing. The top ten hold 8.5% to 9.5% of the sample, which has about 140,000 clones, approximately 91% seen once. The sequencing input was blood. All receptors derive from a woman aged 30 to 39 in good health.

The J gene is TRBJ1-4, the V gene TRBV4-2; 7 nucleotides agree with TRBD1. The CDR3 extends over 18 amino acids. V shed 0 bases, J shed 3 bases, and the junction held 10 bases outside the gene matches. Germline CDR1 is LGHNA and CDR2 is YNFKEQ. DNA of the CDR3: TGTGCCAGCAGCCAAGATCTCCCATACAGGGGCCCTAATGAAAAACTGTTTTTT. This sequence encodes CASSQDLPYRGPNEKLFF.

This sequence joins TRBV19 and TRBJ2-1, with 9 bases fitting TRBD1. The V gene end was trimmed by 5 bases and the J gene end by 8 bases; junction bases not matched to a gene: 13. This CDR3 has 16 amino acids. CDR1 and CDR2 (germline): LNHDA, SQIVND (reference sequence). The CDR3 DNA reads TGTGCCAGTAGTGCGCACAGGGGGCGTTGGTGGCATGAGCAGTTCTTC. Its translation: CASSAHRGRWWHEQFF.

The J gene is TRBJ2-3, the V gene TRBV7-9; 7 nucleotides align to TRBD1. Germline V gene data show CDR1 as SEHNR and CDR2 as FQNEAQ (reference sequence). V trimming: 8 bases; J trimming: 13 bases; junction bases outside the gene matches: 12. This CDR3 has 12 residues. CDR3 region: CASRQRQGVKYF. CDR3 DNA sequence: TGTGCCAGCCGCCAGAGACAGGGTGTCAAGTATTTT.